This T cell receptor (beta chain) came from a study of T cell responses to AZD1222 COVID-19 vaccine (dated by TCRdb to the early 2020s). The study in broad terms: AZD1222 recipients whose second dose came at about 4 weeks and those whose second dose came at about 12 weeks were combined into one group, since spike-specific TCR depth and breadth did not differ between the two schedules. Trial participants were enrolled by age into subgroups of 18-55, 56-69 and 70-plus years, and around 140, 26 and 57 TCR-sequenced participants, respectively, were included in these subgroups. A total of under 250 trial participants underwent TCR sequencing, of whom about 200 had received two doses of AZD1222 and around 26 had received two doses of the MenACWY control vaccine.

What the research found in general, with its limitations: Because no samples from the day 14 peak response were available, repertoires could be characterized only after the peak T cell response. The vaccine-associated CD4 TCRs covered the entire spike protein, and the dominant responses fell in regions 160-218 and 743-854. Reportedly, almost half of the unique spike-specific TCRs recognized epitopes lying outside the regions that are mutated in the B.1.351 and B.1.1.7 variants. Conclusions about previously exposed vaccinees were limited because only six AZD1222 recipients were SARS-CoV-2 seropositive at baseline. Most participants were white British and females outnumbered males, and the authors suggested that clonal diversity may have been underestimated. After two AZD1222 doses, spike-specific TCR breadth and depth were significantly higher than at day 0 and than in MenACWY recipients. The 56-69-year group was small, and its depth increase did not reach significance, likely because of low power.

In its sample, this clone was seen once. The target of this receptor is not known. No base quality values were provided; no much bigger clone lies one nucleotide off. The CDR3 regions of human TCRbeta chains were analyzed by immunosequencing. Turning to the authors' computational methods: Repertoire TCRs were matched against a reference library of SARS-CoV-2-specific TCRs generated with the MIRA antigen-specificity platform. Breadth was defined as the fraction of unique TCRs that were SARS-CoV-2-associated, and depth was defined as the fraction of total T cells that were SARS-CoV-2-associated. Using the MIRA data, each spike-specific TCR was mapped to the spike region that the TCR reacts to and placed in a CD4 or CD8 class. Log10-transformed breadth and depth values were compared by one-way ANOVA with Sidak's multiple comparisons tests. The immuneACCESS repertoire file appears here via TCRdb, limited to in-frame rearrangements. These files lack a portion of the clones; in checked studies, under half of the deficit traces to unresolved V genes, and the cause of the others is not known. V and J calls and clone size are given by that table; D and trimming were obtained from the DNA. This sample is represented by 130,000 to 150,000 clones; under 95% of them were singletons. Roughly 5% of the sample is held by the ten biggest clonotypes.

From cysteine to phenylalanine, the CDR3 is 14 amino acids long. Only the CDR3 region is kept as DNA, spanning 42 bases read in frame from base 1. Trimming leaves V shorter by 5 bases and J shorter by 2 bases, with the junction holding 6 bases beyond the gene matches. As encoded in the germline V gene, CDR1 is SGHTA while CDR2 is FQGNSA. The time point label corresponds to: baseline before first vaccination. Vaccinee samples came from UK trials COV001 and COV002, including a single-blind randomized controlled phase 2/3 trial of AZD1222 (ChAdOx1 nCoV-19) in healthy adults. Trial participant PBMC samples were collected at day 0 and day 28 after the second dose for TCRbeta chain sequencing.

The chain employs TRBV7-2 and TRBJ2-7, with TRBD2 matching 7 junction bases. This receptor was obtained from an adult in good health. The specimen comprised peripheral blood, sampled on day 0 of AZD1222 vaccination. The CDR3: CASSLKRGPYEQYF. The nucleotide sequence reads as follows: TGTGCCAGCAGCCTTAAGCGGGGACCCTACGAGCAGTACTTC.